What follows is one T cell receptor (beta chain) and its context. The sample comes from a study of blood T cell repertoires in COVID-19. Study as a whole: PBMCs, B-cell-depleted T cells, or T cells provided the cDNA or gDNA that made up the material.

The authors' processing: Nucleated cell counts were estimated from reference gene primer amplification. Measured with immunoSEQ multiplex PCR; TCRdb has only the in-frame clones, and not every one. The DNA was the basis for D and trimming; V, J and clone size are from that table. The sample lists hundreds of thousands of clones, roughly 84% occurring once. Germline-derived CDR1 and CDR2 are LNHDA and SQIVND (reference sequence). This CDR3 region has 17 residues. V lost 3 bases, J lost 1 base, and 5 bases stayed unmatched. The TCR originated in a man aged 25-45 years with active or convalescent COVID-19. The sample comprised peripheral blood. The chain uses TRBV19 and TRBJ2-1; 11 bases are shared with TRBD2. The CDR3 is CASSMRPSGRSYNEQFF. The CDR3 nucleotides are TGTGCCAGTAGTATGCGGCCTAGCGGGAGGTCCTACAATGAGCAGTTCTTC.